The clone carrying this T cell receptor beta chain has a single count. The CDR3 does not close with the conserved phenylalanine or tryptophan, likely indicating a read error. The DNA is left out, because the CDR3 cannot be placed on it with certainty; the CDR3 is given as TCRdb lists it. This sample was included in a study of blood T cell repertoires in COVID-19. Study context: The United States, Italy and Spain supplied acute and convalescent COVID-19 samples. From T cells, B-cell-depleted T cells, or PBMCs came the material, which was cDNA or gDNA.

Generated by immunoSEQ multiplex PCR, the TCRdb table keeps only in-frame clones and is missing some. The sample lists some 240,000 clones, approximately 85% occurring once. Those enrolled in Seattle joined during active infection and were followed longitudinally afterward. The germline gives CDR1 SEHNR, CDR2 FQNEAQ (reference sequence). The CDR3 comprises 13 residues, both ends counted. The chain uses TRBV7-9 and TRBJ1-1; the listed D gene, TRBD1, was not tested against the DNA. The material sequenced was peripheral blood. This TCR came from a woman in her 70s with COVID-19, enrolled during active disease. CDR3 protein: CASSSDRGAQFLS.